Shown below are 13 T cell receptor beta chains from a single sample sequenced in a study of CD8+ T cells in alopecia areata (dated by TCRdb to 2016 to 2019). Reading the label with the study, this specimen's treatment or condition is: oral pan-JAK inhibitor, 5-10 mg twice daily. The protocol used for the library was the immunoSEQ multiplex PCR assay. To provide template for TCR sequencing, every sample had RNA extracted and reverse transcribed into cDNA. TCRdb obtained this table from immuneACCESS and retained in-frame rearrangements with V and J assigned. These tables miss some clones; where compared with another copy, unresolved V genes account for less than half of the shortfall, and the remainder is unexplained. This sample has fewer than 250,000 clones in its table, and 30% to 40% of those were observed once. Around 0.48% of the sample rests with the top ten. This specimen was CD4+ T cells sorted from blood, taken around week 34, from a patient treated with tofacitinib. The receptors come from a human donor with alopecia areata.

The chain couples TRBV6-5 to TRBJ1-4, with D possibly matching TRBD1 (5 bases). CDR1 is MNHEY, CDR2 SVGAGI, per germline. Trimming pared 6 bases from V and 8 bases from J, leaving 19 bases between. The CDR3 is 15 residues long. Here the CDR3 DNA reads TGTGCCAGCAGCAAGGACGGGACGGCCGGGGAAAAACTGTTTTTT. Protein: CASSKDGTAGEKLFF.

This clone was recorded at least ten times. Other DNA sequences of this sample code for an identical CDR3. The V call is TRBV19, the J call TRBJ1-5, with 7 positions matching TRBD1. The CDR3 has 14 residues. With V trimmed by 1 base and J by 6 bases, 3 bases remained unmatched. Germline assignment: CDR1 LNHDA and CDR2 SQIVND (reference sequence). CDR3 sequence: CASSIGQGGQPQHF. DNA for the CDR3: TGTGCCAGTAGTATAGGACAGGGCGGTCAGCCCCAGCATTTT.

This chain uses TRBV20-1 with TRBJ2-1; D is unresolved. V lost 3 bases, J lost 8 bases, and 8 bases lay in between. The CDR3 runs to 11 residues. Germline assignment: CDR1 DFQATT and CDR2 SNEGSKA (reference sequence). CDR3 protein: CSAREAHEQFF. CDR3 DNA: TGCAGTGCTAGGGAAGCCCATGAGCAGTTCTTC.

This clone appeared a few times. The J gene is TRBJ2-3, the V gene TRBV30, with TRBD2 identical over 7 bases. Germline V lookup: CDR1 GTSNPN, CDR2 SVGIG (reference sequence). V gave up 3 bases and J gave up 3 bases; unmatched junction bases: 6. CDR3 length equals 14 residues. CDR3 sequence reads: CAWSPWGGTDTQYF. The CDR3 DNA reads as TGTGCCTGGAGCCCGTGGGGAGGGACAGATACGCAGTATTTT.

Remarks on this clone: Germline is not matched at one junction end, which may reflect a read error. This chain links TRBV2 with TRBJ1-1; D remains unclear. The CDR3 covers 13 residues. Germline V CDR1 and CDR2: SNHLY, FYNNEI. CDR3 sequence: CASSFDLNTEAFF. The CDR3 DNA follows: TGTGCCAGCAGTTTTGACCTTAACACCGAAGCTTTCTTT.

This clone was seen only a few times. The rearrangement uses TRBV29-1 and TRBJ2-1; D ambiguous. This CDR3 region has 13 residues. The germline V and J ends were trimmed by 4 bases and 8 bases, with 15 bases remaining between them. Germline V CDR1 and CDR2: SQVTM, ANQGSEA. CDR3 sequence (DNA): TGCAGCGTTGTATCGCGATTTGGGGATGAGCAGTTCTTC. Encoded protein: CSVVSRFGDEQFF.

V usage is TRBV5-1 and J usage is TRBJ2-2, with D maybe TRBD2 (6 bases). The V gene's germline CDR1 is SGHRS and CDR2 YFSETQ. CDR3 length equals 16 residues. The ends were cut back, 0 bases at V and 3 bases at J, with 12 bases in the middle. CDR3 in DNA: TGCGCCAGCAGCTTGGGTGGAGGGACCTACACCGGGGAGCTGTTTTTT. Encoded protein: CASSLGGGTYTGELFF.

This sequence joins TRBV5-6 and TRBJ2-1; D not certain. The CDR3 covers 14 residues. Per the germline V gene, CDR1 is SGHDT and CDR2 is YYEEEE. V gave up 6 bases and J gave up 1 base, with 11 bases separating them. CDR3 residues: CASMPYSSYNEQFF. DNA of the CDR3: TGTGCCAGCATGCCGTACTCATCCTACAATGAGCAGTTCTTC.

The sample holds many counts of this clone. CDR3 nucleotides: TGTGCCAGCAGGAGAAGGACAGGGGTGGGCACAGATACGCAGTATTTT. This codes for CASRRRTGVGTDTQYF. J is TRBJ2-3 and V is TRBV2, with 9 bases aligning to TRBD1. The CDR3 loop spans 16 amino acids. The V gene's germline CDR1 is SNHLY and CDR2 FYNNEI. J was trimmed by 1 base and V by 6 bases; bases with no gene match: 8.

V and J are TRBV6-6 and TRBJ2-1; 9 bases line up with TRBD2. This CDR3 region has 16 residues. V was pared by 1 base and J by 6 bases, with 7 bases of the junction left unmatched. Germline V CDR1 and CDR2: MNHNY, SVGAGI (reference sequence). CDR3 in DNA: TGTGCCAGCAGTTACTTTGCGGGAGGGCAATCCAATGAGCAGTTCTTC. This sequence encodes CASSYFAGGQSNEQFF.

This clone appeared a single time. V usage is TRBV6-5 and J usage is TRBJ1-2; 7 bases align to TRBD1. V shed 6 bases and J 4 bases; nucleotides not matched to a gene: 8. The CDR3 covers 14 residues. Germline values: CDR1 MNHEY, CDR2 SVGAGI. CDR3 nucleotide sequence: TGTGCCAGCAGCCCTCGACAGGGTGGCTATGGCTACACCTTC. It is translated as CASSPRQGGYGYTF.

As regards this clone: Just one base apart from a much larger clone, this may be a read error. The same CDR3 also results from other DNA sequences found in this sample. This chain uses TRBV6-5 with TRBJ2-3; D unclear. Germline V gives CDR1 MNHEY, CDR2 SVGAGI. Trimming left V 6 bases short and J 2 bases short, with 3 bases between. This CDR3 has 11 residues. CDR3 in DNA: TGTGCCAGCAGGTACACAGATACGCAGTATTTT. Its translation: CASRYTDTQYF.

The rearrangement links TRBV27 to TRBJ2-1; D gene unclear. This CDR3 has 16 residues. CDR1 is MNHEY and CDR2 is SMNVEV in the germline V gene (reference sequence). V gave up 5 bases and J gave up 0 bases, with 14 bases separating them. The CDR3 region is CASSLVAISSYNEQFF. Written as DNA, the CDR3 is TGTGCCAGCAGTCTCGTGGCGATTAGCTCCTACAATGAGCAGTTCTTC.